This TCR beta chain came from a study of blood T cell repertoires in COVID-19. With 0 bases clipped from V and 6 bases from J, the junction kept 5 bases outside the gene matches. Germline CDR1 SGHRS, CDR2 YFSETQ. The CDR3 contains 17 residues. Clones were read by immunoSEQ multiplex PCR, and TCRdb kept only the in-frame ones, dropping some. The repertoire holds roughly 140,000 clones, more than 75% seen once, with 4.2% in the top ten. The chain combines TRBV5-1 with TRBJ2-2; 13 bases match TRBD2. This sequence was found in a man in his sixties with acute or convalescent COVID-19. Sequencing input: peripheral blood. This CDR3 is CASSLGWTSGSAGELFF. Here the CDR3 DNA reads TGCGCCAGCAGCTTGGGGTGGACTAGCGGGAGTGCCGGGGAGCTGTTTTTT.